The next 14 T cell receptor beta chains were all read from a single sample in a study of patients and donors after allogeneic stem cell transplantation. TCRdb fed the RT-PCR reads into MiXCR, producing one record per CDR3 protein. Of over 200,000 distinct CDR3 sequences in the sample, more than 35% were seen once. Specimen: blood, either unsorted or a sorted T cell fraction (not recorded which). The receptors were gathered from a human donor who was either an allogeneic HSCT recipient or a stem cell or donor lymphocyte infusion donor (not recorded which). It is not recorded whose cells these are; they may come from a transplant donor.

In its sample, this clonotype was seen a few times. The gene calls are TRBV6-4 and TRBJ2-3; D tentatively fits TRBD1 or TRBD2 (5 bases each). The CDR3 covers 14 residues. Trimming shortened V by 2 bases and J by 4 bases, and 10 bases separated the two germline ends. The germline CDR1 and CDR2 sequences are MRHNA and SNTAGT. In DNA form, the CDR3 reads TGTGCCAGCAGTGACGGCAGGGACCCAGATACGCAGTATTTT. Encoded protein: CASSDGRDPDTQYF.

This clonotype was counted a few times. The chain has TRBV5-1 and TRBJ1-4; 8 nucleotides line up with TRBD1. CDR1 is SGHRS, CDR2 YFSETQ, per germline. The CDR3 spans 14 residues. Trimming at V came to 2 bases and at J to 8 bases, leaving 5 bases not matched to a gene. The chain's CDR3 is CASSLQGQEEKLFF. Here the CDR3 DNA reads TGCGCCAGCAGCTTACAGGGACAGGAAGAAAAACTGTTTTTT. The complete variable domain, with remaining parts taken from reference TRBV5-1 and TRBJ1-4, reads KAGVTQTPRYLIKTRGQQVTLSCSPISGHRSVSWYQQTPGQGLQFLFEYFSETQRNKGNFPGRFSGRQFSNSRSEMNVSTLELGDSALYLCASSLQGQEEKLFFGSGTQLSVL.

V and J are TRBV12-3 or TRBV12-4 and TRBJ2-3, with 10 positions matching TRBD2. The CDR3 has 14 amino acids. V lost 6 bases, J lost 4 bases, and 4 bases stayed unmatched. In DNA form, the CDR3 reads TGTGCCAGCAGGGTTAGCGGGGGGCCAGATACGCAGTATTTT. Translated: CASRVSGGPDTQYF.

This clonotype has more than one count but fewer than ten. CDR3 sequence (DNA): TGTGCCAGCAGTTTAGACCGGGACAGGGCGAGAAAACTGTTTTTT. This gives the protein CASSLDRDRARKLFF. This rearrangement joins TRBV28 to TRBJ1-4, with 9 bases that match TRBD1. From germline, CDR1 is MDHEN and CDR2 SYDVKM. The J segment lost 10 bases and the V segment lost 2 bases, leaving 8 bases of the junction unmatched. The CDR3 consists of 15 residues. Using reference TRBV28 and TRBJ1-4 for the parts outside the CDR3, the full variable domain is DVKVTQSSRYLVKRTGEKVFLECVQDMDHENMFWYRQDPGLGLRLIYFSYDVKMKEKGDIPEGYSVSREKKERFSLILESASTNQTSMYLCASSLDRDRARKLFFGSGTQLSVL.

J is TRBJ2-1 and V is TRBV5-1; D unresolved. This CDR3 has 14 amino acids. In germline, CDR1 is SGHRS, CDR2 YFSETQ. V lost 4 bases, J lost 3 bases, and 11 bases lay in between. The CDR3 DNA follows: TGCGCCAGCAGCCCGACTGGAGACTACAATGAGCAGTTCTTC. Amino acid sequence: CASSPTGDYNEQFF. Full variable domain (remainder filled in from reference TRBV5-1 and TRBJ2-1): KAGVTQTPRYLIKTRGQQVTLSCSPISGHRSVSWYQQTPGQGLQFLFEYFSETQRNKGNFPGRFSGRQFSNSRSEMNVSTLELGDSALYLCASSPTGDYNEQFFGPGTRLTVL.

CDR3 sequence: CASSLGTSNTGELFF. The CDR3 nucleotides are TGTGCCAGCAGCTTAGGGACCTCGAACACCGGGGAGCTGTTTTTT. This chain connects TRBV7-9 to TRBJ2-2; D gene unclear. This CDR3 is built from 15 residues. CDR1 is SEHNR, CDR2 FQNEAQ, per germline (reference sequence). V lost 1 base to trimming and J lost 0 bases, with 6 bases between them.

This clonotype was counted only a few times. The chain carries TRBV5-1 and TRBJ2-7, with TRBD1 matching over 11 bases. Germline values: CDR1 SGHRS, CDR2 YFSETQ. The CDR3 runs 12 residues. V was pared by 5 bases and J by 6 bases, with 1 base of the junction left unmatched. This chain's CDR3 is CASRDRGREQYF. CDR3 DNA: TGCGCCAGCAGGGACAGGGGGCGCGAGCAGTACTTC.

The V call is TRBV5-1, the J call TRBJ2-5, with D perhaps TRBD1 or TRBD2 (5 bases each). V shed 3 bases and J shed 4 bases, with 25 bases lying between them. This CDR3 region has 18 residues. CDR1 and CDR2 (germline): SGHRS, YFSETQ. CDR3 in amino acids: CASSWGSGNPVLAETQYF. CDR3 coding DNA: TGCGCCAGCAGCTGGGGGTCAGGGAACCCCGTGTTGGCAGAGACCCAGTACTTC.

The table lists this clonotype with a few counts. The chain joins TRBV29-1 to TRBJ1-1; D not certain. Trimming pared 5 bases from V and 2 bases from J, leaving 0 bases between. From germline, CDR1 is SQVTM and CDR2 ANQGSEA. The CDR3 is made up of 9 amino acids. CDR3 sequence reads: CSVNTEAFF. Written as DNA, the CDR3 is TGCAGCGTTAACACTGAAGCTTTCTTT.

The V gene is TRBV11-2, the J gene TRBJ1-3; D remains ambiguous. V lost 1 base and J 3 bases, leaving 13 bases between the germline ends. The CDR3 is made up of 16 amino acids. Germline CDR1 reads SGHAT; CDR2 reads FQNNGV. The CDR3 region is CASSLVSGRSGNTIYF. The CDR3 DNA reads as TGTGCCAGCAGCTTAGTCAGTGGACGAAGTGGAAACACCATATATTTT.

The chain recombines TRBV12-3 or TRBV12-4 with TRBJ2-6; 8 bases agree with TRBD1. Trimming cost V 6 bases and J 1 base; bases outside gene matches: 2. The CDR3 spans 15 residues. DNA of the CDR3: TGTGCCAGCAGATGGACAGGGTCTGGGGCCAACGTCCTGACTTTC. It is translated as CASRWTGSGANVLTF.

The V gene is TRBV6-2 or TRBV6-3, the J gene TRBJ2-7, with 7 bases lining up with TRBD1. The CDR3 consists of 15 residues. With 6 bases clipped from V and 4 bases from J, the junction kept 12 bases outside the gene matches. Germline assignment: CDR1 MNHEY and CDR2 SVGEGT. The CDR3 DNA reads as TGTGCCAGCAGAACGACAGGGCTGAGAACTTACGAGCAGTACTTC. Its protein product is CASRTTGLRTYEQYF.

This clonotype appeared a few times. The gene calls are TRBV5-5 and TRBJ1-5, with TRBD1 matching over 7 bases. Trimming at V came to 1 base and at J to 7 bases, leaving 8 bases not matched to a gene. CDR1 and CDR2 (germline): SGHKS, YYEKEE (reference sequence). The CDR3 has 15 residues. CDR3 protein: CASSLTGVGGQPQHF. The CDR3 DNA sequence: TGTGCCAGCAGCTTGACAGGGGTCGGGGGCCAGCCCCAGCATTTT.

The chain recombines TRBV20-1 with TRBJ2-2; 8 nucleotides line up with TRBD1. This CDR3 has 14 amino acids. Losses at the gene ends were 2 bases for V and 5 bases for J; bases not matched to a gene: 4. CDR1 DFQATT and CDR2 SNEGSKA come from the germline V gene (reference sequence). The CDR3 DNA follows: TGCAGTGCTAGACGTACAGGGGGGACCGGGGAGCTGTTTTTT. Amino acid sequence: CSARRTGGTGELFF.